The 12 T cell receptor beta chains in this list originate from one sample, sequenced in a study of cytomegalovirus exposure and HLA in healthy donors. Both 60 Vbeta primers and 13 Jbeta primers went into the PCR. Clones were read by immunoSEQ multiplex PCR, and TCRdb kept only the in-frame ones, dropping some. The sample consists of just under 70,000 clones, 75% to 85% of them appearing once. Input material: PBMCs. The receptors were sampled from a human donor in good health.

The gene calls are TRBV7-2 and TRBJ1-1, with D unclear. From germline, CDR1 is SGHTA and CDR2 FQGNSA. The CDR3 loop spans 13 amino acids. V dropped 4 bases and J dropped 3 bases, with 9 bases sitting between them. The CDR3 nucleotides read TGTGCCAGCAGCTATCGACGGGACACTGAAGCTTTCTTT. Its protein product is CASSYRRDTEAFF.

This clone was seen only once. The rearrangement joins TRBV5-6 to TRBJ1-5; D gene unclear. The V end lost 4 bases, the J end lost 0 bases, and 20 bases lay between the germline ends. From germline, CDR1 is SGHDT and CDR2 YYEEEE. The CDR3 runs to 18 residues. This chain's CDR3 is CASSRGGPLLNSNQPQHF. The CDR3 nucleotides are TGTGCCAGCAGCCGGGGAGGGCCTCTCTTAAATAGCAATCAGCCCCAGCATTTT.

CDR3 DNA: TGTGCCAGCAGTTACTCGCGTCTGCGGGGGACCGGGGAGCTGTTTTTT. Translated: CASSYSRLRGTGELFF. V and J are TRBV6-5 and TRBJ2-2, with 7 bases fitting TRBD2. The trim removed 0 bases at V and 5 bases at J, leaving 6 bases unmatched. CDR1 is MNHEY and CDR2 is SVGAGI in the germline V gene. This CDR3 comprises 16 residues.

This chain connects TRBV11-2 to TRBJ1-1; D is perhaps TRBD1 (5 bases). In germline, CDR1 is SGHAT, CDR2 FQNNGV. The length of the CDR3 is 14 residues. V was cut by 1 base and J by 2 bases, with 8 bases left in between. The chain's CDR3 is CASSLVGGNTEAFF. CDR3 nucleotides: TGTGCCAGCAGCTTAGTCGGGGGAAACACTGAAGCTTTCTTT.

The J gene is TRBJ1-4, the V gene TRBV19; 8 nucleotides align to TRBD1. This CDR3 comprises 13 residues. Germline loops: CDR1 LNHDA, CDR2 SQIVND (reference sequence). V dropped 4 bases and J dropped 10; count of bases not matched to a gene: 5. In DNA, the CDR3 is TGTGCCAGTAGTAAGGACAGGGTGTTAAAACTGTTTTTT. Translation gives CASSKDRVLKLFF.

Only a few counts were recorded for this clone. The chain links TRBV6-6 to TRBJ1-1; possible D gene TRBD1, 6 bases. The CDR3 covers 14 residues. The germline gives CDR1 MNHNY, CDR2 SVGAGI (reference sequence). Trimming stripped 4 bases from V and 1 base from J, with 10 bases between. CDR3 nucleotides: TGTGCCAGCAGTTTAAGGGGGACGAACACTGAAGCTTTCTTT. This translates into CASSLRGTNTEAFF.

This sequence joins TRBV5-4 and TRBJ1-4, with D hard to call. The CDR3 has 15 amino acids. Germline lookup yields CDR1 SGHNT and CDR2 YYREEE (reference sequence). V lost 4 bases to trimming and J lost 2 bases, with 12 bases between them. The CDR3, as DNA: TGTGCCAGCAGCAAAGACCGAGGGACTAATGAAAAACTGTTTTTT. It yields the protein CASSKDRGTNEKLFF.

The sample holds a few counts of this clone. This chain uses TRBV2 with TRBJ1-6; the D gene is possibly TRBD1 (6 bases). This CDR3 is built from 14 residues. In germline, CDR1 is SNHLY, CDR2 FYNNEI. Trimming left V 9 bases short and J 6 bases short, with 15 bases between. CDR3 sequence reads: CARQGGQGNSPLHF. CDR3 nucleotides: TGTGCCAGACAAGGGGGTCAGGGTAATTCACCCCTCCACTTT.

This chain links TRBV11-1 with TRBJ2-1; 12 bases are shared with TRBD2. This CDR3 contains 15 residues. The germline gives CDR1 SGHAT, CDR2 FQDESV (reference sequence). Unmatched junction bases numbered 9, after V lost 5 bases and J lost 10 bases. The CDR3 reads CASSRASGGAWEQFF. DNA for the CDR3: TGTGCCAGCAGCCGAGCTAGCGGGGGGGCCTGGGAGCAGTTCTTC.

V gene TRBV11-2 combines with J gene TRBJ1-2; 8 nucleotides line up with TRBD1. The V gene's germline CDR1 is SGHAT and CDR2 FQNNGV. Germline trimming cut 2 bases from V and 7 bases from J; bases unmatched to any gene: 9. The CDR3 consists of 15 residues. Here the CDR3 DNA reads TGTGCCAGCAGCTTAACGGGACAGGCGGAGTGTGGCTACACCTTC. Amino acid sequence: CASSLTGQAECGYTF. The entire variable domain, with the rest obtained from reference TRBV11-2 and TRBJ1-2, is as follows: EAGVAQSPRYKIIEKRQSVAFWCNPISGHATLYWYQQILGQGPKLLIQFQNNGVVDDSQLPKDRFSAERLKGVDSTLKIQPAKLEDSAVYLCASSLTGQAECGYTFGSGTRLTVV.

This clone showed up just a few times. This chain connects TRBV19 to TRBJ1-2; the D is unclear. This CDR3 is built from 11 residues. V lost 5 bases and J lost 4, with 5 bases in between. Germline V gene data show CDR1 as LNHDA and CDR2 as SQIVND (reference sequence). The DNA of the CDR3 is TGTGCCAGTAGTGGGCTCTATGGCTACACCTTC. The encoded protein is CASSGLYGYTF.

The CDR3 here is CASSKADSNYGYTF. CDR3 coding DNA: TGTGCCAGCAGCAAAGCAGACAGTAACTATGGCTACACCTTC. The V gene is TRBV21-1, the J gene TRBJ1-2; TRBD1 reflects the table's D call only, with no check against the DNA. TRBV21-1 constitutes a pseudogene. The CDR3 spans 14 residues.